This paragraph reports one T cell receptor beta chain. Its antigen is as yet unknown. This specimen comes from a study of vaccination and CD4 T cells after COVID-19. Turning to the study itself: Once diagnosed, patients had post-COVID samples drawn a median approximately 100 days later (range 35 to 161). Stimuli were overlapping spike peptide pools of SARS-CoV-2 and three common cold coronaviruses (HCoV-NL63, HCoV-OC43, HCoV-229E).

The study sequenced cultured CD4+ T cell DNA using the Oncomine TCR Beta short-read assay. Investigators obtained genomic DNA by extraction from cultured CD4+ T cells. One entry per CDR3 protein, called by TCRdb with MiXCR from the PCR reads. The sample carries some 9,000 distinct CDR3 sequences, 35% to 40% recorded once. Sample treatment: roughly ten-day PBMC culture with coronavirus spike peptide pools or control peptides (ViraFEST assay). Once peptide pools had expanded antigen-specific T cells, ViraFEST sequenced TCRs. V was pared by 1 base and J by 7 bases, with 10 bases between. Per the germline V gene, CDR1 is MNHNS and CDR2 is SASEGT. The CDR3 runs 13 residues.

The source material was CD4+ T cells from blood, cultured in vitro. The TCR was taken from a human donor who had recovered from COVID-19. This chain uses TRBV6-1 with TRBJ1-1; D may be TRBD1 (5 bases). CDR3 sequence (DNA): TGTGCCAGCAGTGAAGGTCTGGGGGGTGAAGCTTTCTTT. This gives the protein CASSEGLGGEAFF.